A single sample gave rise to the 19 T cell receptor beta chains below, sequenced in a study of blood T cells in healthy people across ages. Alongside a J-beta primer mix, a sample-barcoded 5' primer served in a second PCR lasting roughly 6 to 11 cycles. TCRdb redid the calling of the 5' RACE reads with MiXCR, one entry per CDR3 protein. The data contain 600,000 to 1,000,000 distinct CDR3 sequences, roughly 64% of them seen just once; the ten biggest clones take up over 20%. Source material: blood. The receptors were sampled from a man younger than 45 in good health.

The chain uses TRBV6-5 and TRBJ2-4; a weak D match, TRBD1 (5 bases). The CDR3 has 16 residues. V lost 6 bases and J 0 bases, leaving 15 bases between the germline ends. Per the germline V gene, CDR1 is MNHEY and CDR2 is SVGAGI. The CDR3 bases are TGTGCCAGCAGGTCCACAGGATTCTTAGCCAAAAACATTCAGTACTTC. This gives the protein CASRSTGFLAKNIQYF.

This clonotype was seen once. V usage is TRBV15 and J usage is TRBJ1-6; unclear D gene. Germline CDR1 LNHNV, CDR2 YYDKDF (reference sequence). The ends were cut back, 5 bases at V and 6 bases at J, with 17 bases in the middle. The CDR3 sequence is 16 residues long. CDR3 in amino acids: CATSWAGVGSNSPLHF. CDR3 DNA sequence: TGTGCCACCAGCTGGGCCGGGGTCGGTTCTAATTCACCCCTCCACTTT. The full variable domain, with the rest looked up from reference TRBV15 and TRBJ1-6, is DAMVIQNPRYQVTQFGKPVTLSCSQTLNHNVMYWYQQKSSQAPKLLFHYYDKDFNNEADTPDNFQSRRPNTSFCFLDIRSPGLGDTAMYLCATSWAGVGSNSPLHFGNGTRLTVT.

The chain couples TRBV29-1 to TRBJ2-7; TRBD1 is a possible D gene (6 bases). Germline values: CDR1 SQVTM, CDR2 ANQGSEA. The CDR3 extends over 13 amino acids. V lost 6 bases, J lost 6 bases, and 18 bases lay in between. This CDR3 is CSVGVDRRGEQYF. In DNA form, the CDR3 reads TGCAGCGTCGGCGTCGACAGGCGAGGCGAGCAGTACTTC.

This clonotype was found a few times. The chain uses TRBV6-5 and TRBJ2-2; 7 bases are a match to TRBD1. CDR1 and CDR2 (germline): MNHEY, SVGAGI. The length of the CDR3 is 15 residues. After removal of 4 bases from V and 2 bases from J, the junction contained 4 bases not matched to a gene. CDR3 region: CASSLQGINTGELFF. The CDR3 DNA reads TGTGCCAGCAGTTTACAGGGGATTAACACCGGGGAGCTGTTTTTT.

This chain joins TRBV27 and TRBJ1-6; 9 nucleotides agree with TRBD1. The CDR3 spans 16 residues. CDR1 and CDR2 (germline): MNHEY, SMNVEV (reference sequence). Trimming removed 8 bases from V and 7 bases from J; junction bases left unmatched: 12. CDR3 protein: CASSPGRDRENSPLHF. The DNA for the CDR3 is TGTGCCAGCTCCCCGGGTCGGGACAGGGAGAATTCACCCCTCCACTTT.

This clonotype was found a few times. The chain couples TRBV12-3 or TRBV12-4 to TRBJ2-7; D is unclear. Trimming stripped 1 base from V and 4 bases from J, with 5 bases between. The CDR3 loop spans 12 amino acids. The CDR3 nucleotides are TGTGCCAGCAGTTTAGTGCAGTACGAGCAGTACTTC. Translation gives CASSLVQYEQYF.

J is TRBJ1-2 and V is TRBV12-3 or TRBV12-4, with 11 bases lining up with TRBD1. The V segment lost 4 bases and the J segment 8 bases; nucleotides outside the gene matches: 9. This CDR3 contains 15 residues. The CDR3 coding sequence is TGTGCCAGCAGTTCCTGGGACAGGGGGTCCGGAGGCTACACCTTC. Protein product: CASSSWDRGSGGYTF.

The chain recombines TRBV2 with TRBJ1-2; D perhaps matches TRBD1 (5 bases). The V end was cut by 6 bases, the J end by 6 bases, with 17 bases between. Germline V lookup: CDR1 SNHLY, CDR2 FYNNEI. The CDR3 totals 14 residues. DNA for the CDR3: TGTGCCAGCAGGGACTACGGTCAGGGCAATGGCTACACCTTC. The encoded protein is CASRDYGQGNGYTF. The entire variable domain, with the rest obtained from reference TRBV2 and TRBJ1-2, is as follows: EPEVTQTPSHQVTQMGQEVILRCVPISNHLYFYWYRQILGQKVEFLVSFYNNEISEKSEIFDDQFSVERPDGSNFTLKIRSTKLEDSAMYFCASRDYGQGNGYTFGSGTRLTVV.

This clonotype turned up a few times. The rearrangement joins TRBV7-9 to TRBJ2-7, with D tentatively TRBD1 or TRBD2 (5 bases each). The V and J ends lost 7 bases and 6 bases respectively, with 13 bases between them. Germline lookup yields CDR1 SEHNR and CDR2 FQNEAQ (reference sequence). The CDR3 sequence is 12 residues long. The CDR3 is CASTAAGSEQYF. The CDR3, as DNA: TGTGCCAGCACCGCCGCAGGGAGCGAGCAGTACTTC.

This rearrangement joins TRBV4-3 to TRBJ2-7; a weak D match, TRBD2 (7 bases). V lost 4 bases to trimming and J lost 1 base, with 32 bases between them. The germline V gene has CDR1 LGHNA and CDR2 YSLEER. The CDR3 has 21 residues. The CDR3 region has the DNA TGCGCCAGCAGCCCCTCACCTCCTCCCCTTGGTGGCGGGGGCGCATCCTACGAGCAGTACTTC. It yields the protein CASSPSPPPLGGGGASYEQYF.

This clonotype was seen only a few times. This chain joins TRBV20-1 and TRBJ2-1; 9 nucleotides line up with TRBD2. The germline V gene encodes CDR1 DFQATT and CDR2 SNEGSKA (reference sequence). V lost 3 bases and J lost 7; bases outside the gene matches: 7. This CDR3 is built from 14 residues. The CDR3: CSASGSSGNNEQFF. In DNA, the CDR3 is TGCAGTGCTAGCGGTTCTAGCGGGAATAATGAGCAGTTCTTC.

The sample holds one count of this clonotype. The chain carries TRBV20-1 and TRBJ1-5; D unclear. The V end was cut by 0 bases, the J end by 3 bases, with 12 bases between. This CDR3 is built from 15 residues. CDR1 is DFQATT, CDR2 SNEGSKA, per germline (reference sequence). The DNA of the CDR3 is TGCAGTGCTAGAGAACCCGGGCAGTCCAATCAGCCCCAGCATTTT. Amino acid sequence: CSAREPGQSNQPQHF.

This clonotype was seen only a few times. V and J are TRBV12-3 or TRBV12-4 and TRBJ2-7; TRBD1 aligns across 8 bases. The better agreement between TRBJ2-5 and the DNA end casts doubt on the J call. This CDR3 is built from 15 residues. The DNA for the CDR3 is TGTGCCAGCTCCGCGGGGCAGGGGGCTCGAGAGACCCAGTACTTC. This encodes CASSAGQGARETQYF.

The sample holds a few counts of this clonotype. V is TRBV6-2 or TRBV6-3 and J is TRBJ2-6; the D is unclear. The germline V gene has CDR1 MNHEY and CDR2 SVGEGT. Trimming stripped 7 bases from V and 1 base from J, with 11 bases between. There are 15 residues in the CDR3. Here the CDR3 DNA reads TGTGCCAGCAAGTTTCGAGTTTCTGGGGCCAACGTCCTGACTTTC. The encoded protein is CASKFRVSGANVLTF.

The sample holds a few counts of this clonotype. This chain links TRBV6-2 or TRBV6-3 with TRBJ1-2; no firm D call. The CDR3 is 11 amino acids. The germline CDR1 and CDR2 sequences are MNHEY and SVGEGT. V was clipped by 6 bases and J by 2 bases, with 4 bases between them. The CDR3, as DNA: TGTGCCAGCAGGAGAAACTATGGCTACACCTTC. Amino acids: CASRRNYGYTF.

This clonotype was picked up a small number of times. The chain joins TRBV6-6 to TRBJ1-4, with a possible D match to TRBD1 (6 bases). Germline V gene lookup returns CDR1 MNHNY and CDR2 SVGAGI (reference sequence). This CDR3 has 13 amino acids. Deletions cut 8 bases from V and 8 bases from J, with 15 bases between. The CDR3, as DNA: TGTGCCAGCCGCGGGACCCAGGGGGAAAAACTGTTTTTT. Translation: CASRGTQGEKLFF.

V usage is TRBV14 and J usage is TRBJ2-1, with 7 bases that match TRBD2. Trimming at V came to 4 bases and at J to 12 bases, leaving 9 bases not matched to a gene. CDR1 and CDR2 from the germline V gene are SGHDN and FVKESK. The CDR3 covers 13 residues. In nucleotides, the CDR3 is TGTGCCAGCAGCCCGACCACTAGCGACCCGCAGTTCTTC. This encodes CASSPTTSDPQFF.

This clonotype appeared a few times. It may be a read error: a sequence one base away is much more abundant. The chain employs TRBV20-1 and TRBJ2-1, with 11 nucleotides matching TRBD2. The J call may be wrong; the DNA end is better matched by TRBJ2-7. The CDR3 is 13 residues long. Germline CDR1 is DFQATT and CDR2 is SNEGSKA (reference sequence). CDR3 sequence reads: CSAPSGGHNEQYF. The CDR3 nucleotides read TGCAGTGCCCCTAGCGGGGGGCACAATGAGCAGTACTTC.

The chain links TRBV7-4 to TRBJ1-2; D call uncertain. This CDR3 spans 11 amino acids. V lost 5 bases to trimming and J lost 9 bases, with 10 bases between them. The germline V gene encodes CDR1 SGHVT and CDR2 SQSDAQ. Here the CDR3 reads CASSIGFCYTF. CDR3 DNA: TGTGCCAGCAGCATAGGGTTCTGCTACACCTTC. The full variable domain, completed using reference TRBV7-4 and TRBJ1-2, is GAGVSQSPRYKVAKRGRDVALRCDSISGHVTLYWYRQTLGQGSEVLTYSQSDAQRDKSGRPSGRFSAERPERSVSTLKIQRTEQGDSAVYLCASSIGFCYTFGSGTRLTVV.